This T cell receptor beta chain originates from a study of technical replicates of blood from a few donors. The repertoire was sequenced with immunoSEQ multiplex PCR; TCRdb's copy has only in-frame clones and lacks some. The repertoire consists of more than 65,000 clones, with over 90% occurring once and the leading ten covering 0.37%. V lost 1 base to trimming and J lost 10 bases; unmatched junction nucleotides: 8. Germline V gives CDR1 MNHNS, CDR2 SASEGT. This CDR3 is built from 15 residues. Sequenced sample: T cells isolated from PBMCs. The clonotype originates from a human donor in good health. The chain is built from TRBV6-1 and TRBJ2-1, with TRBD2 identical over 9 bases. The CDR3 sequence is CASSEVAGGPREQFF. In DNA form, the CDR3 reads TGTGCCAGCAGTGAAGTGGCGGGAGGGCCTCGGGAGCAGTTCTTC.